This entry lists 18 T cell receptor beta chains sequenced from one sample in a study of blood T cell repertoires in COVID-19. TCRdb's copy holds only in-frame clones and misses some; the assay was immunoSEQ multiplex PCR. The table has about 200,000 clones, about nine tenths seen once. The sequenced material came from peripheral blood. Receptor source: a woman in her 70s with acute or convalescent COVID-19.

This clone was counted a single time. The chain uses TRBV18 and TRBJ2-3, with 10 bases aligning to TRBD2. The germline gives CDR1 KGHSH, CDR2 LQKENI. After removal of 3 bases from V and 4 bases from J, the junction contained 7 bases not matched to a gene. The CDR3 has 16 amino acids. CDR3 amino acids: CASSPPSGRAPDTQYF. The DNA of the CDR3 is TGTGCCAGCTCACCTCCCAGCGGGAGGGCGCCAGATACGCAGTATTTT.

The chain uses TRBV5-1 and TRBJ1-2; 8 positions match TRBD1. Trimming cost V 6 bases and J 5 bases; bases outside gene matches: 9. The CDR3 contains 14 residues. In germline, CDR1 is SGHRS, CDR2 YFSETQ. The CDR3 nucleotides read TGCGCCAGCACCCCAGGACAGGGCGAGTATGGCTACACCTTC. This encodes CASTPGQGEYGYTF.

V is TRBV7-9 and J is TRBJ2-7; 7 bases match TRBD1. The CDR3 covers 14 residues. The germline CDR1 and CDR2 sequences are SEHNR and FQNEAQ (reference sequence). V dropped 0 bases and J dropped 4; count of bases not matched to a gene: 3. The CDR3 reads CASSLAGGDYEQYF. CDR3 bases: TGTGCCAGCAGCTTAGCAGGGGGCGATTACGAGCAGTACTTC.

This clone occurred a few times. The chain links TRBV27 to TRBJ1-2, with D perhaps TRBD1 (6 bases). This CDR3 comprises 13 residues. Germline values: CDR1 MNHEY, CDR2 SMNVEV (reference sequence). Trimming pared 5 bases from V and 1 base from J, leaving 8 bases between. The CDR3 DNA reads TGTGCCAGCAGTACAGGGAATAACTATGGCTACACCTTC. This gives the protein CASSTGNNYGYTF.

This clone was seen a single time. The V call is TRBV4-2, the J call TRBJ1-2; possibly TRBD1 for D (5 bases). The CDR3 has 15 amino acids. Trimming stripped 0 bases from V and 7 bases from J, with 15 bases between. Germline V lookup: CDR1 LGHNA, CDR2 YNFKEQ. The CDR3 coding sequence is TGTGCCAGCAGCCAAGATTTCCAGGGTGTGGGTGGCTACACCTTC. Translated: CASSQDFQGVGGYTF.

This clone was counted only a few times. This chain joins TRBV5-1 and TRBJ2-2, with 9 bases identical to TRBD1. This CDR3 is built from 15 residues. CDR1 and CDR2 from the germline V gene are SGHRS and YFSETQ. The J segment lost 0 bases and the V segment lost 7 bases, leaving 4 bases of the junction unmatched. The CDR3, as DNA: TGCGCCAGCGCGGACAGGGGACCGAACACCGGGGAGCTGTTTTTT. It codes for CASADRGPNTGELFF.

The J gene is TRBJ2-2, the V gene TRBV7-3; 9 nucleotides line up with TRBD2. Losses at the gene ends were 3 bases for V and 4 bases for J; bases not matched to a gene: 3. This CDR3 is built from 15 residues. Per germline, CDR1 SGHTA and CDR2 FQGTGA. This CDR3 reads CASSLGLAFTGELFF. Here the CDR3 DNA reads TGTGCCAGCAGCTTGGGACTAGCCTTCACCGGGGAGCTGTTTTTT.

The chain employs TRBV5-4 and TRBJ2-3, with 8 bases lining up with TRBD2. Trimming took 4 bases from V and 5 from J; bases not matched to a gene: 9. This CDR3 spans 15 amino acids. CDR1 and CDR2 (germline): SGHNT, YYREEE (reference sequence). The CDR3 spells CASSRAGGQLDTQYF. For the CDR3, the DNA is TGTGCCAGCAGCCGTGCGGGGGGCCAGTTAGATACGCAGTATTTT.

The chain combines TRBV12-3 or TRBV12-4 with TRBJ1-2; a weak D match, TRBD1 (6 bases). The CDR3 extends over 12 amino acids. V was clipped by 10 bases and J by 7 bases, with 16 bases between them. CDR3 DNA sequence: TGTGCCATCAACGGGGGGCTGGGTGGCTACACCTTC. It is translated as CAINGGLGGYTF.

The table lists this clone with a few counts. The rearrangement links TRBV6-2 or TRBV6-3 to TRBJ1-2, with 7 bases that match TRBD1. This CDR3 contains 15 residues. Germline V gene data show CDR1 as MNHEY and CDR2 as SVGEGT. With V trimmed by 2 bases and J by 5 bases, 8 bases remained unmatched. Here the CDR3 reads CASSYPAGTAYGYTF. CDR3 sequence (DNA): TGTGCCAGCAGTTACCCGGCTGGGACAGCGTATGGCTACACCTTC.

The chain has TRBV27 and TRBJ2-5; 7 bases match TRBD2. Germline-derived CDR1 and CDR2 are MNHEY and SMNVEV (reference sequence). J was trimmed by 4 bases and V by 6 bases; bases with no gene match: 14. CDR3 size: 16 residues. The CDR3 sequence: CASSQNFGGEGETQYF. CDR3 DNA sequence: TGTGCCAGCAGCCAAAACTTTGGGGGGGAGGGAGAGACCCAGTACTTC.

A single count supports this clone. The rearrangement joins TRBV19 to TRBJ2-2, with D tentatively TRBD1 (6 bases). This CDR3 is 14 amino acids long. Trimming removed 4 bases at V and 2 bases at J, with 8 bases between. Germline CDR1 reads LNHDA; CDR2 reads SQIVND (reference sequence). The CDR3 region has the DNA TGTGCCAGTAGTACCGGGACAAACACCGGGGAGCTGTTTTTT. Amino acids: CASSTGTNTGELFF. Complete variable domain (other parts from reference TRBV19 and TRBJ2-2): DGGITQSPKYLFRKEGQNVTLSCEQNLNHDAMYWYRQDPGQGLRLIYYSQIVNDFQKGDIAEGYSVSREKKESFPLTVTSAQKNPTAFYLCASSTGTNTGELFFGEGSRLTVL.

The chain uses TRBV7-2 and TRBJ1-3; no definite D call. The V gene's germline CDR1 is SGHTA and CDR2 FQGNSA. This CDR3 has 15 amino acids. Trimming stripped 5 bases from V and 0 bases from J, with 11 bases between. The CDR3 nucleotides are TGTGCCAGCAGCAGGCCGGGTTACTCTGGAAACACCATATATTTT. Translation gives CASSRPGYSGNTIYF. The variable domain in full, completed from reference TRBV7-2 and TRBJ1-3, reads GAGVSQSPSNKVTEKGKDVELRCDPISGHTALYWYRQSLGQGLEFLIYFQGNSAPDKSGLPSDRFSAERTGGSVSTLTIQRTQQEDSAVYLCASSRPGYSGNTIYFGEGSWLTVV.

The chain carries TRBV28 and TRBJ1-2; a possible D gene is TRBD1 (6 bases). Germline V gene lookup returns CDR1 MDHEN and CDR2 SYDVKM. The CDR3 is 13 residues long. V lost 3 bases to trimming and J lost 8 bases, with 13 bases between them. The CDR3 DNA is TGTGCCAGCAGTTTTGGGGGGGCGCCCGGCTACACCTTC. Its protein product is CASSFGGAPGYTF.

The chain uses TRBV6-5 and TRBJ1-2; 7 nucleotides align to TRBD1. This CDR3 spans 11 amino acids. Germline CDR1 is MNHEY and CDR2 is SVGAGI. The ends lost 5 bases at V and 8 bases at J; junction bases unmatched: 2. This CDR3 reads CASSLQGGYTF. The CDR3 DNA follows: TGTGCCAGCAGTCTACAGGGGGGCTACACCTTC.

This clone was detected a few times. V gene TRBV28 combines with J gene TRBJ1-4; possibly TRBD1 for D (6 bases). Trimming took off 5 bases at V and 8 bases at J, with 18 bases between the two ends. Looked up from germline, CDR1 is MDHEN and CDR2 is SYDVKM. The CDR3 has 15 residues. In nucleotides, the CDR3 is TGTGCCAGCAGTCTTTGGGGTTCAGGGGAGGAAAAACTGTTTTTT. Encoded protein: CASSLWGSGEEKLFF.

The chain joins TRBV11-3 to TRBJ2-2; D is possibly TRBD1 (6 bases). Trimming removed 0 bases at V and 6 bases at J, with 14 bases between. The CDR3 spans 16 residues. From germline, CDR1 is SGHNT and CDR2 YENEEA. The CDR3 region has the DNA TGTGCCAGCAGCTTAGAGGCCTGGAAGGGGGCCGGGGAGCTGTTTTTT. This codes for CASSLEAWKGAGELFF.

The chain employs TRBV18 and TRBJ1-1; 12 bases match TRBD1. CDR1 is KGHSH, CDR2 LQKENI, per germline. This CDR3 region has 17 residues. Germline trimming cut 6 bases from V and 0 bases from J; bases unmatched to any gene: 8. The CDR3 DNA reads TGTGCCAGCTCGCGGGGACAGGGGGCGGTTATGAACACTGAAGCTTTCTTT. Translating gives CASSRGQGAVMNTEAFF.